The rows below give T cell receptor beta chains drawn from one sample of a study of cytomegalovirus exposure and HLA in healthy donors. The protocol was immunoSEQ multiplex PCR, while the TCRdb copy is restricted to in-frame clones and leaves out a portion. In the table there are 100,000 to 150,000 clones, roughly 66% of which are singletons. Sequenced: PBMCs. The source of these receptors is a man aged 18 to 30 in good health and CMV-seronegative. CDR3s include the opening cysteine and the closing phenylalanine or tryptophan. Only some rows state a clone size, as once, few, many or a class for expanded clones.

CDR3aa | v_gene | abundance | j_gene
CASSLAPTGGGNSPLHF | TRBV7-8 | few | TRBJ1-6
CASSLLAIGDRGSLAKNIQYF | TRBV28 | - | TRBJ2-4
CASSLFTGAKNIQYF | TRBV6-5 | few | TRBJ2-4
CASSLLGTGGADTQYF | TRBV7-2 | - | TRBJ2-3
CASRPPRAMNTEAFF | TRBV6-1 | - | TRBJ1-1
CALGPGGNQETQYF | TRBV28 | - | TRBJ2-5
CAWATSGTGELFF | TRBV30 | - | TRBJ2-2
CASTGTVTYEQYF | TRBV6-1 | - | TRBJ2-7
CASTSGTGLPVDIQYF | TRBV19 | - | TRBJ2-4
CASSPHISQGEQYF | TRBV11-2 | few | TRBJ2-7
CASSQTSGRFNEQYF | TRBV7-2 | few | TRBJ2-7
CASTGQRNYGYTF | TRBV9 | - | TRBJ1-2
CAWGGRGGFWGYTF | TRBV30 | - | TRBJ1-2
CASSFISGRWETQYF | TRBV5-4 | - | TRBJ2-5
CASSLGDRGTDTQYF | TRBV5-1 | few | TRBJ2-3
CATTPGGPCEAFF | TRBV7-9 | few | TRBJ1-1
CASSPWTLTYEQYF | TRBV28 | - | TRBJ2-7
CASSYGGADGELFF | TRBV6-6 | - | TRBJ2-2
CASSFVQGNYGYTF | TRBV5-4 | few | TRBJ1-2
CSSSLEGQGPYEQYF | TRBV7-9 | - | TRBJ2-7
CTWSGFQGLVDTQYF | TRBV30 | - | TRBJ2-3
CASSLKGVDEQFF | TRBV5-6 | - | TRBJ2-1
CASSVDTYEQYF | TRBV5-4 | - | TRBJ2-7
CATEEIGEKLFF | TRBV28 | - | TRBJ1-4
CASSEGDRQDEQYF | TRBV6-1 | - | TRBJ2-7
CASSPRLAGAYEQFF | TRBV2 | - | TRBJ2-1